This T cell receptor (beta chain) stems from a study of shared clonotypes between healthy human individuals. Sequencing was performed with immunoSEQ multiplex PCR; in TCRdb, only in-frame clones are kept and a portion is missing. The sample has 2 million or so clones, about 95% seen once. CDR3 length: 12 amino acids. V was clipped by 4 bases and J by 5 bases, with 9 bases between them. CDR1 SGHDT and CDR2 YYEEEE come from the germline V gene. Only CD45RO-negative cells positively selected for CCR7 counted as naive CD8 cells, so terminally differentiated effector memory CD45RA+ cells were excluded. V usage is TRBV5-6 and J usage is TRBJ2-5; D ambiguous. The TCR was taken from a man younger than 35 in good health. Sequenced material: naive CD8+ T cells sorted from blood. For the CDR3, the DNA is TGTGCCAGCAGCCGAGTGTGGGAGACCCAGTACTTC. It encodes CASSRVWETQYF.